A selection of T cell receptor beta chains follows, all from one sample in a study of graft-versus-host responses after intestinal transplantation. No cognate antigen is known for these TCRs. Measured with immunoSEQ multiplex PCR; TCRdb has only the in-frame clones, and not every one. Altogether about 70,000 clones are present, about 87% being singletons, with the ten largest covering roughly 0.4%. The starting material was unstimulated CD4+ T cells sorted from spleen or lymph node cells, obtained before transplant. All receptors derive from a human donor who was the organ donor for an intestinal transplant. Each CDR3 is given with its conserved first and last residue. The D gene is left open where the match is weak. Rows give clone size only sometimes, using once, few, many, or a class for an expanded clone.

j_gene | v_gene | abundance | d_gene | CDR3aa | CDR3nt
TRBJ1-4 | TRBV6-1 | - | - | CASSEPRQPTNEKLFF | TGTGCCAGCAGTGAACCTCGACAGCCAACTAATGAAAAACTGTTTTTT
TRBJ2-3 | TRBV5-1 | - | TRBD1 | CASSDRGSTDTQYF | TGCGCCAGCAGCGACAGGGGAAGCACAGATACGCAGTATTTT
TRBJ1-3 | TRBV10-3 | - | - | CAISESTAGTGNTIYF | TGTGCCATCAGTGAGTCGACTGCGGGGACTGGAAACACCATATATTTT
TRBJ1-1 | TRBV6-6 | - | - | CASSYKGAFTEAFF | TGTGCCAGCAGTTATAAAGGGGCGTTCACTGAAGCTTTCTTT
TRBJ2-3 | TRBV27 | - | - | CASSPGVPTDTQYF | TGTGCCAGCAGTCCAGGGGTCCCCACAGATACGCAGTATTTT
TRBJ1-2 | TRBV28 | - | TRBD1 | CASLGQGPDGYTF | TGTGCCAGCCTAGGACAGGGCCCAGATGGCTACACCTTC
TRBJ1-2 | TRBV5-6 | - | - | CASSLGQAYYGYTF | TGTGCCAGCAGCTTGGGACAGGCCTACTATGGCTACACCTTC
TRBJ2-1 | TRBV25-1 | - | TRBD1 | CASTRGQASNEQFF | TGTGCCAGCACCCGGGGACAGGCCAGCAATGAGCAGTTCTTC
TRBJ2-1 | TRBV28 | - | TRBD1 | CASSPLDRVFNNEQFF | TGTGCCAGCAGTCCTCTAGACAGGGTTTTCAACAATGAGCAGTTCTTC
TRBJ1-2 | TRBV20-1 | - | - | CSANRGDGYTF | TGCAGTGCTAATCGGGGGGACGGCTACACCTTC
TRBJ1-4 | TRBV5-1 | - | TRBD1 | CASSEGQGRTNEKLFF | TGCGCCAGCAGCGAGGGACAGGGGCGAACTAATGAAAAACTGTTTTTT
TRBJ2-3 | TRBV7-2 | - | - | CASSLQASPTDTQYF | TGTGCCAGCAGCTTACAAGCATCCCCCACAGATACGCAGTATTTT
TRBJ1-6 | TRBV28 | - | - | CASSSRGGRPSGSPLHF | TGTGCCAGCAGTTCCCGGGGGGGACGTCCCTCCGGGTCACCCCTCCACTTT
TRBJ1-2 | TRBV27 | few | - | CASSLSGGYGYTF | TGTGCCAGCAGTTTATCAGGGGGCTATGGCTACACCTTC
TRBJ2-3 | TRBV7-2 | - | - | CASSLAVGTDTQYF | TGTGCCAGCAGCTTAGCGGTAGGCACAGATACGCAGTATTTT
TRBJ2-3 | TRBV7-3 | - | - | CASSLIPGGKQYF | TGTGCCAGCAGCTTAATTCCGGGTGGTAAGCAGTATTTT
TRBJ1-6 | TRBV11-2 | - | - | CASSFTGLPLHF | TGTGCCAGCAGCTTTACAGGGCTCCCCCTCCACTTT
TRBJ2-5 | TRBV15 | - | TRBD2 | CATSGRLAGAWTKYF | TGTGCCACCAGCGGGCGACTAGCGGGGGCCTGGACGAAGTACTTC
TRBJ1-1 | TRBV2 | once | - | CASSEQANTEAFF | TGTGCCAGCAGTGAGCAGGCGAACACTGAAGCTTTCTTT
TRBJ1-1 | TRBV19 | - | - | CASSRQGKGTEAFF | TGTGCCAGTAGTAGGCAGGGGAAGGGCACTGAAGCTTTCTTT
TRBJ2-2 | TRBV14 | - | TRBD2 | CASSRLAGGSTGELFF | TGTGCCAGCAGCCGACTAGCGGGGGGGAGCACCGGGGAGCTGTTTTTT
TRBJ2-5 | TRBV27 | once | TRBD2 | CASSLGGGAETQYF | TGTGCCAGCAGTTTAGGGGGGGGTGCGGAGACCCAGTACTTC
TRBJ2-2 | TRBV12-5 | - | - | CASAGTTGELFF | TGTGCTAGTGCAGGGACTACCGGGGAGCTGTTTTTT
TRBJ2-5 | TRBV4-2 | - | - | CASSQGKTRETQYF | TGTGCCAGCAGCCAAGGAAAGACTAGGGAGACCCAGTACTTC
TRBJ2-5 | TRBV5-1 | - | - | CASSLTEETQYF | TGCGCCAGCAGCTTGACTGAAGAGACCCAGTACTTC
TRBJ2-6 | TRBV4-3 | - | - | CASSERAGGSTSSGANVLTF | TGCGCCAGCAGCGAAAGGGCCGGGGGATCGACCTCCTCTGGGGCCAACGTCCTGACTTTC
TRBJ2-3 | TRBV11-1 | - | TRBD1 | CASSLPRTGDPDTQYF | TGTGCCAGCAGCCTCCCCCGGACAGGGGATCCAGATACGCAGTATTTT
TRBJ1-2 | TRBV6-1 | - | - | CASNHQGASNYGYTF | TGTGCCAGCAATCACCAGGGCGCCTCTAACTATGGCTACACCTTC
TRBJ2-2 | TRBV28 | once | - | CASSLSANTGELFF | TGTGCCAGCAGTTTGTCCGCGAACACCGGGGAGCTGTTTTTT
TRBJ1-2 | TRBV5-1 | - | - | CASSLEGDTKGYTF | TGCGCCAGCAGCTTAGAGGGAGACACAAAGGGCTACACCTTC